Presented here are 22 T cell receptor beta chains from one specimen sequenced in a study of CD4+ T cells in melanoma. Method: immunoSEQ multiplex PCR; TCRdb's copy keeps in-frame clones and lacks some. The table records approximately 20,000 clones, over 75% of them present only once. Sequencing was performed on cells from a culture (not recorded whether cultured in vitro). Receptors were obtained from a human donor with melanoma.

The J gene is TRBJ1-5, the V gene TRBV6-6; tentatively, D is TRBD1 (6 bases). Germline CDR1 MNHNY, CDR2 SVGAGI (reference sequence). The germline V and J ends were trimmed by 5 bases and 7 bases, with 12 bases remaining between them. The CDR3 runs to 13 residues. This chain's CDR3 is CASSHRDGQPQHF. The CDR3, as DNA: TGTGCCAGCAGTCACAGGGATGGCCAGCCCCAGCATTTT.

The rearrangement uses TRBV13 and TRBJ1-5; D gene ambiguous. CDR1 and CDR2 from the germline V gene are PRHDT and FYEKMQ (reference sequence). V lost 6 bases and J 4 bases, leaving 10 bases between the germline ends. This CDR3 spans 13 amino acids. CDR3 amino acids: CASSRTENQPQHF. The CDR3 region has the DNA TGTGCCAGCAGTCGGACGGAAAATCAGCCCCAGCATTTT.

This chain links TRBV7-9 with TRBJ2-7; tentatively, D is TRBD2 (6 bases). The CDR3 is made up of 17 amino acids. The germline V gene encodes CDR1 SEHNR and CDR2 FQNEAQ (reference sequence). V was cut by 2 bases and J by 6 bases, with 23 bases left in between. The CDR3 nucleotides are TGTGCCAGCAGCTTAAAGACTGGGAGGCAGCGAGGGTCCGAGCAGTACTTC. Protein sequence: CASSLKTGRQRGSEQYF.

The count of this clone is one. The chain recombines TRBV5-1 with TRBJ1-1; 8 nucleotides align to TRBD1. Germline CDR1 reads SGHRS; CDR2 reads YFSETQ. After removal of 2 bases from V and 5 bases from J, the junction contained 8 bases not matched to a gene. The CDR3 runs to 15 residues. The CDR3 sequence is CASSLSTGGSTEAFF. The CDR3, as DNA: TGCGCCAGCAGCTTATCCACAGGGGGAAGTACTGAAGCTTTCTTT.

This clone was detected only a few times. The chain combines TRBV4-2 with TRBJ1-3; maybe TRBD1 (6 bases). Trimming shortened V by 4 bases and J by 0 bases, and 10 bases separated the two germline ends. This CDR3 contains 15 residues. CDR1 is LGHNA, CDR2 YNFKEQ, per germline. CDR3 in amino acids: CASSPRQDSGNTIYF. Here the CDR3 DNA reads TGTGCCAGCAGCCCCCGACAGGACTCTGGAAACACCATATATTTT.

This chain connects TRBV11-1 to TRBJ2-7, with 8 nucleotides matching TRBD2. The CDR3 is 15 residues long. Germline V lookup: CDR1 SGHAT, CDR2 FQDESV (reference sequence). Trimming took 5 bases from V and 1 from J; bases not matched to a gene: 7. DNA of the CDR3: TGTGCCAGCAGCCCATCTCTAGCGGGTTCCTACGAGCAGTACTTC. It encodes CASSPSLAGSYEQYF. Together with reference TRBV11-1 and TRBJ2-7, the CDR3 gives the full variable domain: EAEVAQSPRYKITEKSQAVAFWCDPISGHATLYWYRQILGQGPELLVQFQDESVVDDSQLPKDRFSAERLKGVDSTLKIQPAELGDSAMYLCASSPSLAGSYEQYFGPGTRLTVT.

This chain connects TRBV5-1 to TRBJ1-3; a weak D match, TRBD1 (6 bases). The CDR3 covers 15 residues. Germline V gene sequence: CDR1 SGHRS, CDR2 YFSETQ. CDR3 coding DNA: TGCGTCGACCAGGGGAAAATTGAGACTGGAAACACCATATATTTT. It specifies CVDQGKIETGNTIYF.

The chain joins TRBV19 to TRBJ1-5; TRBD1 matches 8 bases. This CDR3 spans 13 amino acids. Germline V lookup: CDR1 LNHDA, CDR2 SQIVND (reference sequence). CDR3 loop: CAAGTGHNQPQHF. CDR3 DNA: TGTGCAGCCGGGACAGGCCATAATCAGCCCCAGCATTTT.

The V and J genes are TRBV19 and TRBJ2-3; D gene uncertain. The germline CDR1 and CDR2 sequences are LNHDA and SQIVND (reference sequence). The CDR3 spans 13 residues. The V end lost 7 bases, the J end lost 1 base, and 9 bases lay between the germline ends. The CDR3 nucleotides are TGTGCCAGTATCCCTTTTGGCACAGATACGCAGTATTTT. Translation gives CASIPFGTDTQYF.

This chain uses TRBV5-6 with TRBJ1-4; TRBD1 matches 8 bases. Germline V gene data show CDR1 as SGHDT and CDR2 as YYEEEE. The CDR3 runs to 13 residues. V gave up 4 bases and J gave up 15 bases; unmatched junction bases: 11. Here the CDR3 reads CASSIPGTGVLFF. CDR3 DNA sequence: TGTGCCAGCAGCATCCCCGGGACAGGCGTGTTGTTTTTT.

There are a few counts of this clone. The chain uses TRBV7-2 and TRBJ2-7, with 12 bases aligning to TRBD2. Germline V gene lookup returns CDR1 SGHTA and CDR2 FQGNSA. The J segment lost 0 bases and the V segment lost 3 bases, leaving 0 bases of the junction unmatched. The CDR3 consists of 15 residues. The CDR3 DNA is TGTGCCAGCAGCTTGACTAGCGGGGGCTCCTACGAGCAGTACTTC. Its protein product is CASSLTSGGSYEQYF.

This clone is medium-sized within its sample. The chain couples TRBV7-9 to TRBJ1-1; unclear D gene. V shed 2 bases and J shed 7 bases, with 8 bases lying between them. Germline V CDR1 and CDR2: SEHNR, FQNEAQ (reference sequence). The CDR3 loop spans 12 amino acids. The CDR3 nucleotides are TGTGCCAGCAGCTTATCCCTTAGTGAAGCTTTCTTT. This codes for CASSLSLSEAFF.

The rearrangement uses TRBV5-1 and TRBJ2-5; TRBD2 matches at 10 bases. This CDR3 comprises 16 residues. Germline values: CDR1 SGHRS, CDR2 YFSETQ. V shed 4 bases and J 6 bases; nucleotides not matched to a gene: 12. The CDR3 spells CASSLSHGTSVKTQYF. DNA of the CDR3: TGCGCCAGCAGCCTTTCACACGGGACTAGCGTGAAGACCCAGTACTTC.

The chain has TRBV5-8 and TRBJ1-1; D ambiguous. Per the germline V gene, CDR1 is SGHTS and CDR2 is YDEGEE. V gave up 4 bases and J gave up 0 bases, with 7 bases separating them. There are 13 residues in the CDR3. The CDR3 protein is CASSPRLNTEAFF. CDR3 DNA sequence: TGTGCCAGCAGCCCTCGCTTGAACACTGAAGCTTTCTTT.

The chain carries TRBV7-9 and TRBJ2-5; D is perhaps TRBD2 (5 bases). The CDR3 runs to 14 residues. V dropped 3 bases and J dropped 4 bases, with 12 bases sitting between them. Germline V gene sequence: CDR1 SEHNR, CDR2 FQNEAQ (reference sequence). The CDR3 sequence: CASSFGTAGETQYF. CDR3 nucleotide sequence: TGTGCCAGCAGCTTTGGAACGGCGGGAGAGACCCAGTACTTC.

This chain links TRBV9 with TRBJ1-1, with a weak D call TRBD1 (5 bases). There are 16 residues in the CDR3. CDR1 and CDR2 (germline): SGDLS, YYNGEE. V was pared by 1 base and J by 1 base, with 14 bases between. Here the CDR3 reads CASSVHPGPGNTEAFF. The CDR3 region has the DNA TGTGCCAGCAGCGTACACCCGGGACCCGGGAACACTGAAGCTTTCTTT.

The chain uses TRBV12-5 and TRBJ1-6; D is ambiguous. CDR1 and CDR2 (germline): LGHNT, FRNRAP. V was trimmed by 2 bases and J by 7 bases, leaving 6 bases between them. The CDR3 contains 13 residues. The CDR3 sequence: CASGLTENSPLHF. CDR3 nucleotide sequence: TGTGCTAGTGGTTTGACAGAGAATTCACCCCTCCACTTT.

The CDR3 bases are TGTGCCAGTAGTATTAGGGGGGAGATAAATTCACCCCTCCACTTT. It is translated as CASSIRGEINSPLHF. The V and J genes are TRBV19 and TRBJ1-6; D might be TRBD1 (6 bases). Germline V gene data show CDR1 as LNHDA and CDR2 as SQIVND (reference sequence). This CDR3 comprises 15 residues. V dropped 3 bases and J dropped 7 bases, with 13 bases sitting between them.

The genes are TRBV2 and TRBJ2-2; unclear D gene. The CDR3 length is 14 residues. V was pared by 2 bases and J by 6 bases, with 10 bases between. Germline CDR1 and CDR2: SNHLY and FYNNEI. The CDR3 coding sequence is TGTGCCAGCAGTGAATGGGGTGTGCCCGGGGAGCTGTTTTTT. Its translation is CASSEWGVPGELFF.

The chain links TRBV28 to TRBJ1-5, with 9 bases lining up with TRBD1. Germline lookup yields CDR1 MDHEN and CDR2 SYDVKM. Trimming cost V 5 bases and J 4 bases; bases outside gene matches: 9. The CDR3 loop spans 16 amino acids. The CDR3 nucleotides are TGTGCCAGCAGTCAGGACAGGGGTCGAAGTAATCAGCCCCAGCATTTT. Protein product: CASSQDRGRSNQPQHF.

The chain joins TRBV6-5 to TRBJ2-3; D possibly matches TRBD1 or TRBD2 (5 bases each). Trimming cost V 2 bases and J 9 bases, with 9 bases left between them. The CDR3 is made up of 12 amino acids. Germline values: CDR1 MNHEY, CDR2 SVGAGI. The CDR3: CASSYRGETQYF. In DNA form, the CDR3 reads TGTGCCAGCAGTTACCGAGGGGAGACGCAGTATTTT.

This clone was picked up a small number of times. The gene calls are TRBV6-6 and TRBJ1-2; 8 bases agree with TRBD1. The CDR3 covers 16 residues. The V and J ends lost 8 bases and 5 bases, in that order; junction bases with no gene match: 16. Per the germline V gene, CDR1 is MNHNY and CDR2 is SVGAGI (reference sequence). The CDR3 spells CASEPMGDRSLYGYTF. In nucleotides, the CDR3 is TGTGCCAGCGAGCCGATGGGGGACAGGTCGCTATATGGCTACACCTTC.